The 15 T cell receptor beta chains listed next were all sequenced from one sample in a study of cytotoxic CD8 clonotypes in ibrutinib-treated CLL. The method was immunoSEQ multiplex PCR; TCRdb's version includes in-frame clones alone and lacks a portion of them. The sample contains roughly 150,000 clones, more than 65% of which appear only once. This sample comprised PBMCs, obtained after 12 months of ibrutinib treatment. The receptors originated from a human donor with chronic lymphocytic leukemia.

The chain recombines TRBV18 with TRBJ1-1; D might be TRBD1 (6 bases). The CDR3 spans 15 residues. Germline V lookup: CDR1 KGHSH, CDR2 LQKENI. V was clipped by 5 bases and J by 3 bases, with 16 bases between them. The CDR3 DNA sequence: TGTGCCAGCTCAACCAGGCGGGGGCGGCACACTGAAGCTTTCTTT. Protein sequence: CASSTRRGRHTEAFF.

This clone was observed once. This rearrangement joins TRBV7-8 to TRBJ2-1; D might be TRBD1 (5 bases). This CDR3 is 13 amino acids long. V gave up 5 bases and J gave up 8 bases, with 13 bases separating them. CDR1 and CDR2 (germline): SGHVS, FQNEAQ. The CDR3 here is CASSLNQGYEQFF. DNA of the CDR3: TGTGCCAGCAGCCTGAACCAGGGCTATGAGCAGTTCTTC.

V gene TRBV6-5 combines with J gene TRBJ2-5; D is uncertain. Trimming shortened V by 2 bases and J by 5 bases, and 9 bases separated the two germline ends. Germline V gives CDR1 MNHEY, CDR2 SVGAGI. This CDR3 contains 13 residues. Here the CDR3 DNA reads TGTGCCAGCAGTTACAGGGCAGAGGAGACCCAGTACTTC. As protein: CASSYRAEETQYF.

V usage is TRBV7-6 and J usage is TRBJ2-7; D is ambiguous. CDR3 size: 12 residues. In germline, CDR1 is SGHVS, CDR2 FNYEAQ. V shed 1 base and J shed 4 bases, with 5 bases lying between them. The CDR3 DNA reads TGTGCCAGCAGCTTAGGCAGTTACGAGCAGTACTTC. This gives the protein CASSLGSYEQYF. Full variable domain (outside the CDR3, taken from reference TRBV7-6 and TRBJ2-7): GAGVSQSPRYKVTKRGQDVALRCDPISGHVSLYWYRQALGQGPEFLTYFNYEAQQDKSGLPNDRFSAERPEGSISTLTIQRTEQRDSAMYRCASSLGSYEQYFGPGTRLTVT.

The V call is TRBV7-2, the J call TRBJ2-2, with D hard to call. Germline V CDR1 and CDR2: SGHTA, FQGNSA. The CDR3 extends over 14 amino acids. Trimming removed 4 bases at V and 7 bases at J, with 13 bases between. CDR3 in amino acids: CASSSTYSVGELFF. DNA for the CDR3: TGTGCCAGCAGCTCGACTTACAGCGTCGGGGAGCTGTTTTTT.

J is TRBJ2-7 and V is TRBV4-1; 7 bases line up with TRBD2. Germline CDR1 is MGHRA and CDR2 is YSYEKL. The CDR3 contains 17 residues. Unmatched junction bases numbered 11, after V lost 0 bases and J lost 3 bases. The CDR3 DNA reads TGCGCCAGCAGCCAAGAGCCCATTAGGGGCGGGGGCTACGAGCAGTACTTC. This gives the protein CASSQEPIRGGGYEQYF.

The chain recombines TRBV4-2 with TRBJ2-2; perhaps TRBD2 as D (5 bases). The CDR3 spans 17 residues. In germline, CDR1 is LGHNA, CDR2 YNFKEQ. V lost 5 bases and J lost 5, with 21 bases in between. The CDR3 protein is CASSLNGQTTGTGELFF. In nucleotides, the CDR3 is TGTGCCAGCAGCTTGAATGGGCAGACGACGGGGACCGGGGAGCTGTTTTTT.

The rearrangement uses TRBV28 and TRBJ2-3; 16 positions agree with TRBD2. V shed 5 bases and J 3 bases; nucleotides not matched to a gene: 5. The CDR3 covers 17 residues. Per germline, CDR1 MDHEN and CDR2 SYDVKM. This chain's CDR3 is CASSPGTSGRATDTQYF. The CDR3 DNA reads TGTGCCAGCAGTCCCGGGACTAGCGGGAGGGCGACAGATACGCAGTATTTT.

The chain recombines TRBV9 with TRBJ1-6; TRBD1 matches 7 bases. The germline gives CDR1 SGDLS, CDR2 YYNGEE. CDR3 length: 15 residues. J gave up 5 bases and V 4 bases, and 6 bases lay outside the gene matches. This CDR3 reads CASSKTGTDNSPLHF. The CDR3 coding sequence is TGTGCCAGCAGCAAGACCGGGACAGATAATTCACCCCTCCACTTT.

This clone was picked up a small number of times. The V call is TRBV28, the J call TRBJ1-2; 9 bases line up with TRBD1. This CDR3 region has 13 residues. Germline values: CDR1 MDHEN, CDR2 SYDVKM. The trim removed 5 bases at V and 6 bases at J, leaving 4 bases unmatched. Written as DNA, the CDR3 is TGTGCCAGCAGTGCACAGGGGGCGCATGGCTACACCTTC. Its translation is CASSAQGAHGYTF.

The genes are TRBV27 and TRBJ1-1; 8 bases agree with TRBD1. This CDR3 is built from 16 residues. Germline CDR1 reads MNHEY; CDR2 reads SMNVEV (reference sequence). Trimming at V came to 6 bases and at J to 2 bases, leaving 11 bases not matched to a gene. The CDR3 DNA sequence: TGTGCCAGCAGCCTACGCGGACAGGGTTCAAACACTGAAGCTTTCTTT. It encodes CASSLRGQGSNTEAFF.

CDR3 coding DNA: TGTGCCAGCACTTTTGGGGCTGGGGCCAACGTCCTGACTTTC. It specifies CASTFGAGANVLTF. This sequence joins TRBV28 and TRBJ2-6; D ambiguous. This CDR3 is 14 amino acids long. With 7 bases removed from V and 2 bases from J, the gap between germline ends came to 9 bases. Germline CDR1 MDHEN, CDR2 SYDVKM.

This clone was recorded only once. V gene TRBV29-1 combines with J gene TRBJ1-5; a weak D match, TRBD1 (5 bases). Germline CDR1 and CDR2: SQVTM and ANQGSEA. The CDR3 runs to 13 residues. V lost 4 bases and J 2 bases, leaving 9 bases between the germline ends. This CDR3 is CSVGRDGNQPQHF. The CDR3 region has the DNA TGCAGCGTTGGCAGGGATGGCAATCAGCCCCAGCATTTT.

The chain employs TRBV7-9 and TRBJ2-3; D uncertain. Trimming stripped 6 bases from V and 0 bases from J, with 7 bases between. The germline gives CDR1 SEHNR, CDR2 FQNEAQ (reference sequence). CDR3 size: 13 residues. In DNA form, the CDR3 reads TGTGCCAGCAGGTTACAGAGCACAGATACGCAGTATTTT. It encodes CASRLQSTDTQYF.

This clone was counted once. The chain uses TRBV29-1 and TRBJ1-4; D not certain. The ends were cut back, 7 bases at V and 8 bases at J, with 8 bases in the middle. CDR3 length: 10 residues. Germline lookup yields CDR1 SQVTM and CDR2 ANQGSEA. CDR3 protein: CSARSEKLFF. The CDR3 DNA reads TGCAGCGCTAGGTCGGAAAAACTGTTTTTT.